This is a list of T cell receptor beta chains from one sample in a study of blood T cell repertoires in COVID-19. TCRdb keeps only in-frame clones here, not all; method: immunoSEQ multiplex PCR. Of 200,000 or so clones in the sample, around 80% were seen once. Sequenced material: peripheral blood. The receptors come from a human donor with acute or convalescent COVID-19. The donor label of this sample is uncertain. CDR3s leave out the opening cysteine and the closing phenylalanine or tryptophan.

cdr3_aa	v_call	j_call
ASRLQGRSEKLF	TRBV2	TRBJ1-4
ATSDGLRGATPAKPQH	TRBV24-1	TRBJ1-5
ASSRGLAGVEGLL	TRBV5-1	TRBJ2-1
ASSQEGAAPTGELF	TRBV3-1/TRBV3-2	TRBJ2-2
SARTGDGYT	TRBV20-1	TRBJ1-2
ASSQAAVYNSPLH	TRBV3-1/TRBV3-2	TRBJ1-6
AISESLDGYT	TRBV10-3	TRBJ1-2
AWSVSGVYEQY	TRBV30	TRBJ2-7
ASSPGQGVGGIRNEQF	TRBV5-1	TRBJ2-1
ASTSQGSANEKLF	TRBV19	TRBJ1-4
ASSEALGGRLYEQY	TRBV2	TRBJ2-7
ASSVGLLETQY	TRBV9	TRBJ2-5
ASRGQGETYEQY	TRBV19	TRBJ2-7
ASSLSAVRAFDEQF	TRBV7-7	TRBJ2-1
ASSIGQGYNQPQH	TRBV11-2	TRBJ1-5
ASSPSRVQNIQY	TRBV11-2	TRBJ2-4
ASSTRTGKGSTDTQY	TRBV7-6	TRBJ2-3
ASNLDSEAF	TRBV12-3/TRBV12-4	TRBJ1-1
ASSRGGSGGEKLF	TRBV28	TRBJ1-4
ASGGSSGNTIY	TRBV12-3/TRBV12-4	TRBJ1-3
ASRGLSYGYT	TRBV6-5	TRBJ1-2
ASEQTNTEAF	TRBV2	TRBJ1-1
ATGQGRDEQY	TRBV24-1	TRBJ2-7
SVNTGGGNYGYT	TRBV29-1	TRBJ1-2
ATSGTGGRNQPQH	TRBV24-1	TRBJ1-5
ATSDPEGAHYEQY	TRBV24-1	TRBJ2-7
ASCEVGQGALPYEQY	TRBV28	TRBJ2-7
ASSFGGEGEQF	TRBV7-3	TRBJ2-1
ASSPYTDTQY	TRBV18	TRBJ2-3
ASSLRGLGQEHEQY	TRBV7-9	TRBJ2-7
ASSLEGAGNQPQH	TRBV5-1	TRBJ1-5
ASSDPGTEALYEQY	TRBV5-1	TRBJ2-7
ASSGQGALYEQY	TRBV2	TRBJ2-7
ASAISGGTQY	TRBV12-5	TRBJ2-3
ASRAKKASGNEQF	TRBV6-5	TRBJ2-1
ASSYSVTGGSYEQY	TRBV6-5	TRBJ2-7
ASSELTSGRWKKETQY	TRBV2	TRBJ2-5
ASSPDRYSYEQY	TRBV5-4	TRBJ2-7
ASSQLSGPGNTIY	TRBV14	TRBJ1-3
ASSKRTGEGNEQF	TRBV19	TRBJ2-1
ASRTGQGGNSPLH	TRBV28	TRBJ1-6
ASSIQQGPQPQH	TRBV19	TRBJ1-5
ASSLGADGTRGDTEAF	TRBV7-9	TRBJ1-1
ASSFPRGPQH	TRBV27	TRBJ1-5
ASSQDNLGWDGRGINYGYT	TRBV4-2	TRBJ1-2
ASSARTSGRDNEQF	TRBV5-4	TRBJ2-1
ASSQLAGGTPYNEQF	TRBV4-2	TRBJ2-1
ASSIGSMGQVNTGELF	TRBV19	TRBJ2-2
ASSRGQATNEKLF	TRBV5-1	TRBJ1-4
ASGSGGPSSSPLH	TRBV12-5	TRBJ1-6
ASSAGLAVTSYEQY	TRBV7-8	TRBJ2-7
ATSALDEQF	TRBV24-1	TRBJ2-1
ASSFGYGYT	TRBV12-3/TRBV12-4	TRBJ1-2
ASSPTRGGAREKLF	TRBV4-2	TRBJ1-4